One sample yielded the 3 T cell receptor beta chains listed below, sequenced in a study of OX40 agonist ivuxolimab in advanced cancers. Library preparation used the immunoSEQ multiplex PCR assay. TCRdb took this table from immuneACCESS and kept in-frame rearrangements with V and J called. Such tables lack part of the clones; where checked against another copy, unresolved V genes explain under half of the gap, and the rest is unexplained. The sample table holds more than 45,000 clones, of which under 90% were seen once. Of the sample, more than 1.1% is held by the ten largest clones. This material consisted of CD4+ or CD8+ T cells sorted from blood, taken in a trial of the OX40 agonist ivuxolimab. The receptors were gathered from an adult with an advanced solid tumor such as melanoma, head and neck, liver or kidney cancer.

The V and J genes are TRBV28 and TRBJ1-5; D may be TRBD1 (5 bases). The V end was cut by 7 bases, the J end by 1 base, with 11 bases between. This CDR3 region has 14 residues. Germline V lookup: CDR1 MDHEN, CDR2 SYDVKM. CDR3 DNA sequence: TGTGCCAGCAATGCAGGGCGGAGCAATCAGCCCCAGCATTTT. It translates to CASNAGRSNQPQHF.

The CDR3 sequence is CASSPGLASYEQYF. In DNA form, the CDR3 reads TGTGCCAGCAGCCCGGGACTAGCTTCCTACGAGCAGTACTTC. The rearrangement uses TRBV7-9 and TRBJ2-7; 9 nucleotides agree with TRBD2. J was trimmed by 1 base and V by 5 bases; bases with no gene match: 3. Germline CDR1 and CDR2: SEHNR and FQNEAQ (reference sequence). This CDR3 is 14 amino acids long.

The chain is built from TRBV27 and TRBJ1-6, with a possible D match to TRBD1 (5 bases). V was shortened by 5 bases and J by 9 bases, with 17 bases between the two germline ends. The CDR3 extends over 15 amino acids. Germline-derived CDR1 and CDR2 are MNHEY and SMNVEV (reference sequence). The CDR3 spells CASSQSGTGFSPLHF. In DNA form, the CDR3 reads TGTGCCAGCAGTCAGTCGGGGACCGGTTTTTCACCCCTCCACTTT.